This T cell receptor beta chain originates from a study of technical replicates of blood from a handful of donors. Only in-frame clones appear in the TCRdb table, and some are missing; sequencing was by immunoSEQ multiplex PCR. The repertoire consists of some 54,000 clones, with just over 90% occurring once and the leading ten covering about 4%. There are 15 residues in the CDR3. Germline CDR1 SGHNT, CDR2 YYREEE (reference sequence). V gave up 4 bases and J gave up 5 bases; unmatched junction bases: 8. Sequenced material: PBMCs. The TCR sequence derives from a human donor in good health. Some clones in this sample may be carry-over from other donors' samples. The gene calls are TRBV5-4 and TRBJ2-1; 8 bases match TRBD2. The CDR3: CASSLPGGGHNEQFF. The CDR3 nucleotides are TGTGCCAGCAGCCTCCCGGGGGGGGGACACAATGAGCAGTTCTTC.